This entry lists 13 T cell receptor beta chains sequenced from one sample in a study of blood T cell repertoires in COVID-19. Sequencing was performed with immunoSEQ multiplex PCR; in TCRdb, only in-frame clones are kept and a portion is missing. Altogether around 70,000 clones are present, approximately 90% being singletons, with the ten largest covering approximately 0.59%. The sequencing input was peripheral blood. The receptor set was obtained from a man aged 60 to 75 with acute or convalescent COVID-19.

The chain couples TRBV27 to TRBJ2-1, with D tentatively TRBD2 (6 bases). The CDR3 consists of 16 residues. Trimming took off 5 bases at V and 2 bases at J, with 16 bases between the two ends. The germline CDR1 and CDR2 sequences are MNHEY and SMNVEV (reference sequence). In DNA form, the CDR3 reads TGTGCCAGCAGTCCCCGCGGAGGGGTAACCTACAATGAGCAGTTCTTC. Its protein product is CASSPRGGVTYNEQFF.

This sequence joins TRBV5-1 and TRBJ2-2; 14 bases are shared with TRBD2. The germline V gene encodes CDR1 SGHRS and CDR2 YFSETQ. V trimming: 3 bases; J trimming: 0 bases; junction bases outside the gene matches: 4. The CDR3 contains 18 residues. The CDR3 coding sequence is TGCGCCAGCAGCTCAGGACTAGCGGGGGGCGCGAACACCGGGGAGCTGTTTTTT. Translation: CASSSGLAGGANTGELFF.

The chain uses TRBV4-2 and TRBJ2-5; D not resolved. Trimming cost V 0 bases and J 5 bases, with 13 bases left between them. There are 15 residues in the CDR3. CDR1 is LGHNA, CDR2 YNFKEQ, per germline. The CDR3 reads CASSQEVWSRETQYF. CDR3 coding DNA: TGTGCCAGCAGCCAAGAAGTATGGAGTCGGGAGACCCAGTACTTC.

V and J are TRBV29-1 and TRBJ2-7; 9 bases are shared with TRBD1. This CDR3 has 15 amino acids. Unmatched junction bases numbered 10, after V lost 7 bases and J lost 0 bases. Germline CDR1 reads SQVTM; CDR2 reads ANQGSEA. CDR3 residues: CSASTGTGSSYEQYF. As DNA, the CDR3 is TGCAGCGCCTCTACCGGGACAGGGAGCTCCTACGAGCAGTACTTC.

The V and J genes are TRBV5-1 and TRBJ1-2, with 7 bases that match TRBD1. CDR3 size: 16 residues. The V gene end was trimmed by 4 bases and the J gene end by 2 bases; junction bases not matched to a gene: 11. The germline V gene encodes CDR1 SGHRS and CDR2 YFSETQ. The CDR3 here is CASSANQDRENYGYTF. CDR3 bases: TGCGCCAGCAGCGCCAATCAAGACAGGGAGAACTATGGCTACACCTTC.

The rearrangement uses TRBV30 and TRBJ2-1; the match to TRBD2 covers 9 bases. Germline V gene lookup returns CDR1 GTSNPN and CDR2 SVGIG (reference sequence). CDR3 length: 18 residues. V was pared by 2 bases and J by 0 bases, with 11 bases of the junction left unmatched. CDR3 in amino acids: CAWSPRLAVPSSYNEQFF. The CDR3 bases are TGTGCCTGGAGTCCCCGACTAGCGGTGCCCAGCTCCTACAATGAGCAGTTCTTC. The full variable domain, completed using reference TRBV30 and TRBJ2-1, is SQTIHQWPATLVQPVGSPLSLECTVEGTSNPNLYWYRQAAGRGLQLLFYSVGIGQISSEVPQNLSASRPQDRQFILSSKKLLLSDSGFYLCAWSPRLAVPSSYNEQFFGPGTRLTVL.

The gene calls are TRBV5-1 and TRBJ1-2; D might be TRBD1 (6 bases). This CDR3 is built from 14 residues. Germline V gene data show CDR1 as SGHRS and CDR2 as YFSETQ. Trimming cost V 1 base and J 8 bases, with 15 bases left between them. As DNA, the CDR3 is TGCGCCAGCAGCTTGACAGGGAACATCGAGGGCTACACCTTC. This gives the protein CASSLTGNIEGYTF. The variable domain in full, with the rest retrieved from reference TRBV5-1 and TRBJ1-2, is KAGVTQTPRYLIKTRGQQVTLSCSPISGHRSVSWYQQTPGQGLQFLFEYFSETQRNKGNFPGRFSGRQFSNSRSEMNVSTLELGDSALYLCASSLTGNIEGYTFGSGTRLTVV.

CDR3 nucleotides: TGTGCCTGGAGTGTCGGGAACACCGGGGAGCTGTTTTTT. It codes for CAWSVGNTGELFF. This chain joins TRBV30 and TRBJ2-2; D gene uncertain. From germline, CDR1 is GTSNPN and CDR2 SVGIG (reference sequence). CDR3 size: 13 residues. Trimming took off 0 bases at V and 1 base at J, with 3 bases between the two ends.

The J gene is TRBJ2-3, the V gene TRBV5-4; D is unclear. The CDR3 spans 14 residues. The germline V and J ends were trimmed by 6 bases and 4 bases, with 15 bases remaining between them. The germline V gene has CDR1 SGHNT and CDR2 YYREEE (reference sequence). The CDR3 sequence is CASTEVRRPDTQYF. The CDR3 DNA reads as TGTGCCAGCACCGAGGTGAGGAGACCAGATACGCAGTATTTT.

The chain carries TRBV6-5 and TRBJ2-1, with D possibly being TRBD2 (6 bases). Trimming pared 8 bases from V and 4 bases from J, leaving 15 bases between. This CDR3 spans 14 amino acids. CDR1 and CDR2 (germline): MNHEY, SVGAGI. CDR3 loop: CASSLGLAYNEQFF. The CDR3 DNA reads TGTGCCAGCTCGTTAGGTCTAGCGTACAATGAGCAGTTCTTC.

This sequence joins TRBV5-5 and TRBJ1-4; D is perhaps TRBD1 (6 bases). Germline-derived CDR1 and CDR2 are SGHKS and YYEKEE (reference sequence). Trimming took 3 bases from V and 5 from J, leaving 14 bases between them. The CDR3 extends over 15 amino acids. In nucleotides, the CDR3 is TGTGCCAGCAGCTCCCCTTTGAGGGGGAATGAAAAACTGTTTTTT. Protein: CASSSPLRGNEKLFF.

The rearrangement joins TRBV6-5 to TRBJ2-2; perhaps TRBD1 as D (6 bases). CDR3 size: 14 residues. Trimming cost V 10 bases and J 3 bases, with 15 bases left between them. The germline gives CDR1 MNHEY, CDR2 SVGAGI. The DNA of the CDR3 is TGTGCCACTTCAGGGGCGAGGGACACCGGGGAGCTGTTTTTT. Translated, it gives CATSGARDTGELFF.

Only one count was recorded for this clone. The chain combines TRBV5-1 with TRBJ2-5; D unclear. V was cut by 2 bases and J by 2 bases, with 7 bases left in between. The CDR3 sequence is 13 residues long. CDR1 and CDR2 (germline): SGHRS, YFSETQ. The CDR3 protein is CASSFGPQETQYF. The CDR3 coding sequence is TGCGCCAGCAGCTTTGGCCCTCAAGAGACCCAGTACTTC.